This is a list of T cell receptor beta chains from one sample in a study of blood T cell repertoires in COVID-19. Assay used: immunoSEQ multiplex PCR; TCRdb lists only in-frame clones, some missing. The sample gives roughly 38,000 clones, approximately 81% of which show up once; less than 12% is in the top ten. Material: peripheral blood. The receptors stem from a man aged 60 to 75 in a cohort sampled during active COVID-19. Both conserved end residues are part of each CDR3. D genes are given only for firm matches. Not all rows give a size; the values are once, few, many and, for expanded clones, a class.

CDR3 DNA: TGTGCCAGCAGCGAGGGGGCGGACACCGGGGAGCTGTTTTTT
CDR3 protein: CASSEGADTGELFF
D gene: TRBD1
clone size: few
J gene: TRBJ2-2
V gene: TRBV6-4

CDR3 DNA: TGTGCCAGCAGCCAAGGTCCCGGACTAGCGGGAGGGCCCACAGATACGCAGTATTTT
CDR3 protein: CASSQGPGLAGGPTDTQYF
D gene: TRBD2
clone size: .
J gene: TRBJ2-3
V gene: TRBV3-1/TRBV3-2

CDR3 DNA: TGTGCCAGCAGCTTCTCGGTCACCGGGGAGCTGTTTTTT
CDR3 protein: CASSFSVTGELFF
D gene: .
clone size: .
J gene: TRBJ2-2
V gene: TRBV11-3

CDR3 DNA: TGCGCCAGCAGTGTAGGATTTTCGGGCAATGAGCAGTTCTTC
CDR3 protein: CASSVGFSGNEQFF
D gene: .
clone size: once
J gene: TRBJ2-1
V gene: TRBV10-2

CDR3 DNA: TGTGCCAGCAGTGATAGGGGGAGCTCCTACGAGCAGTACTTC
CDR3 protein: CASSDRGSSYEQYF
D gene: .
clone size: .
J gene: TRBJ2-7
V gene: TRBV2

CDR3 DNA: TGTGCCAGCAGCCCTATCCGACAGGGGGCGTTCCTAGAGACCCAGTACTTC
CDR3 protein: CASSPIRQGAFLETQYF
D gene: TRBD1
clone size: few
J gene: TRBJ2-5
V gene: TRBV28

CDR3 DNA: TGTGCCGGCCGGACAGGGGGATCGGGCGAGCAGTACTTC
CDR3 protein: CAGRTGGSGEQYF
D gene: TRBD1
clone size: .
J gene: TRBJ2-7
V gene: TRBV6-5

CDR3 DNA: TGTGCCAGCAGCAGGGGAGGGACTGGAAACACCATATATTTT
CDR3 protein: CASSRGGTGNTIYF
D gene: .
clone size: .
J gene: TRBJ1-3
V gene: TRBV6-5

CDR3 DNA: TGTGCCAGCAAAACCGGACTAGGGGGACCTCTTATTTACGAGCAGTACTTC
CDR3 protein: CASKTGLGGPLIYEQYF
D gene: .
clone size: .
J gene: TRBJ2-7
V gene: TRBV11-2

CDR3 DNA: TGTGCCAGCAGTTTAGACAGAATCTCCTACGAGCAGTACTTC
CDR3 protein: CASSLDRISYEQYF
D gene: .
clone size: .
J gene: TRBJ2-7
V gene: TRBV27

CDR3 DNA: TGTGCCAGCAGTTGGGATCTAGCGGGAGCCTACAATGAGCAGTTCTTC
CDR3 protein: CASSWDLAGAYNEQFF
D gene: TRBD2
clone size: .
J gene: TRBJ2-1
V gene: TRBV27

CDR3 DNA: TGTGCCAGCAGCCTAAAAGCCGGGGCCAACGTCCTGACTTTC
CDR3 protein: CASSLKAGANVLTF
D gene: .
clone size: .
J gene: TRBJ2-6
V gene: TRBV5-6

CDR3 DNA: TGTGCCAGCAGCCTCGGGGAAAGCGACGAGCAGTACTTC
CDR3 protein: CASSLGESDEQYF
D gene: .
clone size: .
J gene: TRBJ2-7
V gene: TRBV5-8

CDR3 DNA: TGTGCCAGCAGTGAATGGGACAGGCTACAAGAGACCCAGTACTTC
CDR3 protein: CASSEWDRLQETQYF
D gene: TRBD1
clone size: .
J gene: TRBJ2-5
V gene: TRBV6-1

CDR3 DNA: TGTGCCAGCAGTTCGCCCCCGGACAGGGTACCACATGGCTACACCTTC
CDR3 protein: CASSSPPDRVPHGYTF
D gene: TRBD1
clone size: .
J gene: TRBJ1-2
V gene: TRBV6-2/TRBV6-3

CDR3 DNA: TGTGCCAGCAGTTCCTCGGTAGCGGCCTACAATGAGCAGTTCTTC
CDR3 protein: CASSSSVAAYNEQFF
D gene: .
clone size: .
J gene: TRBJ2-1
V gene: TRBV27

CDR3 DNA: TGTGCCACCACCGGGAACCCAGGAGAGACCCAGTACTTC
CDR3 protein: CATTGNPGETQYF
D gene: .
clone size: .
J gene: TRBJ2-5
V gene: TRBV10-3

CDR3 DNA: TGTGCCAGCCAAGGGACAGGTGGTGGTCAGCCCCAGCATTTT
CDR3 protein: CASQGTGGGQPQHF
D gene: TRBD1
clone size: .
J gene: TRBJ1-5
V gene: TRBV6-5

CDR3 DNA: TGTGCCAGTAGTATCACAGGGATTGCCGGGGAGCTGTTTTTT
CDR3 protein: CASSITGIAGELFF
D gene: .
clone size: .
J gene: TRBJ2-2
V gene: TRBV19

CDR3 DNA: TGCGCCAGCAGCCAAGTGGCGGGGAACACTGAAGCTTTCTTT
CDR3 protein: CASSQVAGNTEAFF
D gene: .
clone size: .
J gene: TRBJ1-1
V gene: TRBV4-1

CDR3 DNA: TGTGCCAGCAGTGAGTGGGGGCAGGGGGCCGGGACCCAGTACTTC
CDR3 protein: CASSEWGQGAGTQYF
D gene: TRBD1
clone size: once
J gene: TRBJ2-5
V gene: TRBV25-1

CDR3 DNA: TGTGCCAGCAAGACAGCAGATCAGCCCCAGCATTTT
CDR3 protein: CASKTADQPQHF
D gene: .
clone size: .
J gene: TRBJ1-5
V gene: TRBV19

CDR3 DNA: TGTGCCTGGAGGGGGGCAGCGTCTGGAAACACCATATATTTT
CDR3 protein: CAWRGAASGNTIYF
D gene: .
clone size: .
J gene: TRBJ1-3
V gene: TRBV30

CDR3 DNA: TGTGCCAGCAGTGGCCGGGACAGCGTTTACGAGCAGTACTTC
CDR3 protein: CASSGRDSVYEQYF
D gene: TRBD1
clone size: .
J gene: TRBJ2-7
V gene: TRBV2

CDR3 DNA: TGTGCCAGCAGCTGGACTAGCGGGGGGGGTAATGAGCAGTTCTTC
CDR3 protein: CASSWTSGGGNEQFF
D gene: TRBD2
clone size: .
J gene: TRBJ2-1
V gene: TRBV7-6

CDR3 DNA: TGTGCCACCAGTGAACCCGGGACTAGCGGGAGCTGGGCAGATACGCAGTATTTT
CDR3 protein: CATSEPGTSGSWADTQYF
D gene: TRBD2
clone size: .
J gene: TRBJ2-3
V gene: TRBV24-1

CDR3 DNA: TGTGCCAGCAGTTACCGGGACAGGGCGGGTGATGGCTACACCTTC
CDR3 protein: CASSYRDRAGDGYTF
D gene: TRBD1
clone size: .
J gene: TRBJ1-2
V gene: TRBV6-5

CDR3 DNA: TGTGCCAGCACCTTCCGGGACAGGGGCTCCGAGCAGTACTTC
CDR3 protein: CASTFRDRGSEQYF
D gene: TRBD1
clone size: .
J gene: TRBJ2-7
V gene: TRBV7-8

CDR3 DNA: TGTGCCAGCAGCAGAGAAGGGGCAACTAATGAAAAACTGTTTTTT
CDR3 protein: CASSREGATNEKLFF
D gene: .
clone size: .
J gene: TRBJ1-4
V gene: TRBV21-1

CDR3 DNA: TGTGCCTGTTCGCCGGGACAGGGCGCGGCTGGAAACACCATATATTTT
CDR3 protein: CACSPGQGAAGNTIYF
D gene: TRBD1
clone size: .
J gene: TRBJ1-3
V gene: TRBV30

CDR3 DNA: TGTGCCAGCAGCCCCCGGGTAGCAACTAGCACAGATACGCAGTATTTT
CDR3 protein: CASSPRVATSTDTQYF
D gene: .
clone size: few
J gene: TRBJ2-3
V gene: TRBV7-9

CDR3 DNA: TGCGCCAGCAGCGAGACTAGCGGGGGAGATACGCAGTATTTT
CDR3 protein: CASSETSGGDTQYF
D gene: TRBD2
clone size: .
J gene: TRBJ2-3
V gene: TRBV5-1

CDR3 DNA: TGTGCCAGCAGCGTAGTAGCGTGGGGGACTAGCGGCGCAAGCTCCTACAATGAGCAGTTCTTC
CDR3 protein: CASSVVAWGTSGASSYNEQFF
D gene: TRBD2
clone size: .
J gene: TRBJ2-1
V gene: TRBV9

CDR3 DNA: TGCGCCAGCACCCAAGCGGGGGGGAGCTCCTACAATGAGCAGTTCTTC
CDR3 protein: CASTQAGGSSYNEQFF
D gene: TRBD2
clone size: .
J gene: TRBJ2-1
V gene: TRBV5-1

CDR3 DNA: TGTGCCAGCAGCCAACGGACAGGAGGGGGTGAAAAACTGTTTTTT
CDR3 protein: CASSQRTGGGEKLFF
D gene: TRBD1
clone size: .
J gene: TRBJ1-4
V gene: TRBV3-1/TRBV3-2

CDR3 DNA: TGTGCCAGCAGCTTAGGTGCGTTGGCCGGGGAGCTGTTTTTT
CDR3 protein: CASSLGALAGELFF
D gene: .
clone size: .
J gene: TRBJ2-2
V gene: TRBV11-3

CDR3 DNA: TGTGCCACCAGAGGACAGGGGAACACTGAAGCTTTCTTT
CDR3 protein: CATRGQGNTEAFF
D gene: TRBD1
clone size: .
J gene: TRBJ1-1
V gene: TRBV24-1

CDR3 DNA: TGCGCCAGCAGCCTGACAGGTATTAGCAATCAGCCCCAGCATTTT
CDR3 protein: CASSLTGISNQPQHF
D gene: .
clone size: .
J gene: TRBJ1-5
V gene: TRBV5-1

CDR3 DNA: TGTGCCAGCAGGGACAAGGGGGCGTACAATGAGCAGTTCTTC
CDR3 protein: CASRDKGAYNEQFF
D gene: TRBD1
clone size: .
J gene: TRBJ2-1
V gene: TRBV6-5

CDR3 DNA: TGTGCCAGCAGAGCTAGCGGGAGGGCCTTTACGCAGTATTTT
CDR3 protein: CASRASGRAFTQYF
D gene: TRBD2
clone size: .
J gene: TRBJ2-3
V gene: TRBV5-8

CDR3 DNA: TGTGCCAGCAGTTACGATTTCCCTAGCGGAACCTACAATGAGCAGTTCTTC
CDR3 protein: CASSYDFPSGTYNEQFF
D gene: TRBD2
clone size: .
J gene: TRBJ2-1
V gene: TRBV6-4

CDR3 DNA: TGTGCCAGCAGCCCCCTCTGGGGGAGCGGGGGGGCCCATGAGCAGTTCTTC
CDR3 protein: CASSPLWGSGGAHEQFF
D gene: TRBD2
clone size: few
J gene: TRBJ2-1
V gene: TRBV5-6

CDR3 DNA: TGTGCCAGCAGCCGCACAGGGTTCGGAAACACCATATATTTT
CDR3 protein: CASSRTGFGNTIYF
D gene: .
clone size: .
J gene: TRBJ1-3
V gene: TRBV11-2

CDR3 DNA: TGTGCCAGCGCGAGGACAGATTCCTACGAGCAGTACTTC
CDR3 protein: CASARTDSYEQYF
D gene: .
clone size: .
J gene: TRBJ2-7
V gene: TRBV19

CDR3 DNA: TGTGCCACCAGCAGAGATCAGGTCCCTGAAGCTTTCTTT
CDR3 protein: CATSRDQVPEAFF
D gene: .
clone size: .
J gene: TRBJ1-1
V gene: TRBV15

CDR3 DNA: TGTGCCAGCAGGCGTTCTCTCAGCGGGGCCACAGATACGCAGTATTTT
CDR3 protein: CASRRSLSGATDTQYF
D gene: TRBD2
clone size: .
J gene: TRBJ2-3
V gene: TRBV28

CDR3 DNA: TGTGCCAGCAGCTTGGCCCTTCAATCTCTAGCGGGTGGGAACATTCAGTACTTC
CDR3 protein: CASSLALQSLAGGNIQYF
D gene: TRBD2
clone size: .
J gene: TRBJ2-4
V gene: TRBV5-6

CDR3 DNA: TGCGCCAGCAGCCAAGAATGGACAGGGGGTTTATCGGAAAAACTGTTTTTT
CDR3 protein: CASSQEWTGGLSEKLFF
D gene: TRBD1
clone size: .
J gene: TRBJ1-4
V gene: TRBV4-3

CDR3 DNA: TGCGCCACCCAGCGAAGGAGCACAGATACGCAGTATTTT
CDR3 protein: CATQRRSTDTQYF
D gene: .
clone size: .
J gene: TRBJ2-3
V gene: TRBV10-1

CDR3 DNA: TGTGCCAGCAGCATTACAGGGGATCGGACAGATACGCAGTATTTT
CDR3 protein: CASSITGDRTDTQYF
D gene: TRBD1
clone size: .
J gene: TRBJ2-3
V gene: TRBV7-2

CDR3 DNA: TGTGCCACCAGCAGAGATCGGGGGGCAGTTGACTATGGCTACACCTTC
CDR3 protein: CATSRDRGAVDYGYTF
D gene: .
clone size: .
J gene: TRBJ1-2
V gene: TRBV15

CDR3 DNA: TGTGCCAGCAGTTTAAGGCCCCTTTGGAGACGGCGGTCCCATGAGCAGTTCTTC
CDR3 protein: CASSLRPLWRRRSHEQFF
D gene: .
clone size: .
J gene: TRBJ2-1
V gene: TRBV28

CDR3 DNA: TGTGCCAGCAGCTCTCGGACTAGCGGAGCCGACAATGAGCAGTTCTTC
CDR3 protein: CASSSRTSGADNEQFF
D gene: TRBD2
clone size: .
J gene: TRBJ2-1
V gene: TRBV11-2

CDR3 DNA: TGTGCCAGCAGCCAAGATCCAGACTATGGCTACACCTTC
CDR3 protein: CASSQDPDYGYTF
D gene: .
clone size: few
J gene: TRBJ1-2
V gene: TRBV14

CDR3 DNA: TGTGCCATCAGTGAAGGGGGACCACCCCTCCACTTT
CDR3 protein: CAISEGGPPLHF
D gene: .
clone size: medium-sized
J gene: TRBJ1-6
V gene: TRBV10-3

CDR3 DNA: TGTGCCAGCTGCAGGGAGGAGGGGGCGCCTCGTGGCTACACCTTC
CDR3 protein: CASCREEGAPRGYTF
D gene: TRBD1
clone size: .
J gene: TRBJ1-2
V gene: TRBV2

CDR3 DNA: TGTGCCAGTAGTATATGGACAGCCCGAGAGACCCAGTACTTC
CDR3 protein: CASSIWTARETQYF
D gene: .
clone size: .
J gene: TRBJ2-5
V gene: TRBV19

CDR3 DNA: TGCGCCAGCAGCCGCGGAGCGGGAACGAACACCGGGGAGCTGTTTTTT
CDR3 protein: CASSRGAGTNTGELFF
D gene: TRBD2
clone size: .
J gene: TRBJ2-2
V gene: TRBV4-1

CDR3 DNA: TGCGCCAGCAGCCAAGACTCAACAACAGGGAACTATGGCTACACCTTC
CDR3 protein: CASSQDSTTGNYGYTF
D gene: .
clone size: .
J gene: TRBJ1-2
V gene: TRBV4-1